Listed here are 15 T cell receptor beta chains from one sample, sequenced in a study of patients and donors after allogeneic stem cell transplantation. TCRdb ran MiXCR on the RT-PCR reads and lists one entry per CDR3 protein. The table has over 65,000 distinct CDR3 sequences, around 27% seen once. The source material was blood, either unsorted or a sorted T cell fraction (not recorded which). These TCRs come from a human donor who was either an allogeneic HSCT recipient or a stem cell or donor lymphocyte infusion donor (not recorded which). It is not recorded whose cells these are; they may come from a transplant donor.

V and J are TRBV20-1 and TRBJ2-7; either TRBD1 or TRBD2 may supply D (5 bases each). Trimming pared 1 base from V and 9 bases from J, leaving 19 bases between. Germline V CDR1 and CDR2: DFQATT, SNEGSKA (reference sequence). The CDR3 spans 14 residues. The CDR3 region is CSARVGTGPEAQYF. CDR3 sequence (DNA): TGCAGTGCTAGAGTGGGGACGGGTCCGGAGGCGCAGTACTTC.

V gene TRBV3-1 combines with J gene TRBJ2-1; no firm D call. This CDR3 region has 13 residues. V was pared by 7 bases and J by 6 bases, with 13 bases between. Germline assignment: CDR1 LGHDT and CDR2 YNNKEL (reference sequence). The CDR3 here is CASTGLSVNEQFF. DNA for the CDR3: TGTGCCAGCACTGGGCTATCCGTCAATGAGCAGTTCTTC.

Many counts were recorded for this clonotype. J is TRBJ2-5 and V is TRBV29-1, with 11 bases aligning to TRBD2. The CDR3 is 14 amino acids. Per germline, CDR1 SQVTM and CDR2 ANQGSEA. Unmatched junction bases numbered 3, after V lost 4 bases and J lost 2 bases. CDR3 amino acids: CSVVASGRQETQYF. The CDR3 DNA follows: TGCAGCGTTGTAGCTAGCGGGAGGCAAGAGACCCAGTACTTC. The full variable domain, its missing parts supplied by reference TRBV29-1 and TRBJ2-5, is SAVISQKPSRDICQRGTSLTIQCQVDSQVTMMFWYRQQPGQSLTLIATANQGSEATYESGFVIDKFPISRPNLTFSTLTVSNMSPEDSSIYLCSVVASGRQETQYFGPGTRLLVL.

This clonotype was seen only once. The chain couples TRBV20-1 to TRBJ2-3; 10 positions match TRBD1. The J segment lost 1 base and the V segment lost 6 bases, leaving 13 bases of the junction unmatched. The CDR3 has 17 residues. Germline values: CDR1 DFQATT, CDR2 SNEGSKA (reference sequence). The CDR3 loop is CSANPGQGPLGTDTQYF. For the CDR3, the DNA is TGCAGTGCCAACCCGGGACAGGGGCCCCTCGGCACAGATACGCAGTATTTT.

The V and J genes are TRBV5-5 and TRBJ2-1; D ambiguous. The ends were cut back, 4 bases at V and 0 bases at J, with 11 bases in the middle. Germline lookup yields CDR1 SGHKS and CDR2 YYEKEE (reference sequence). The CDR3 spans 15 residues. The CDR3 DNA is TGTGCCAGCAGCCCCGCGAGGAGCTCCTACAATGAGCAGTTCTTC. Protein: CASSPARSSYNEQFF.

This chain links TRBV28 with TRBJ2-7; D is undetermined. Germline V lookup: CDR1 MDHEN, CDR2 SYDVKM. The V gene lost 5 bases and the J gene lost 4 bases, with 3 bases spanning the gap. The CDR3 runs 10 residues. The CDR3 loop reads CASSRYEQYF. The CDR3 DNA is TGTGCCAGCAGTCGATACGAGCAGTACTTC.

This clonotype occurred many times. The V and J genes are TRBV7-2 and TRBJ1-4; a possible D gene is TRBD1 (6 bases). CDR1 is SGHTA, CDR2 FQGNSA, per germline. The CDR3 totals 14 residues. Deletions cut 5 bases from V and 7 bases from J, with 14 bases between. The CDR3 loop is CASSPGGRTEKLFF. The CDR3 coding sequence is TGTGCCAGCAGCCCCGGGGGCAGGACTGAAAAACTGTTTTTT.

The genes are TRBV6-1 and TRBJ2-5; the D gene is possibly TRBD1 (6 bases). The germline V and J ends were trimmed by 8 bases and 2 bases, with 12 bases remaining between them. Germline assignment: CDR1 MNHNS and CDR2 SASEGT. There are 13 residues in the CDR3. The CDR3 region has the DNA TGTGCCAGCGGGGGCGTTGCTCAAGAGACCCAGTACTTC. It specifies CASGGVAQETQYF.

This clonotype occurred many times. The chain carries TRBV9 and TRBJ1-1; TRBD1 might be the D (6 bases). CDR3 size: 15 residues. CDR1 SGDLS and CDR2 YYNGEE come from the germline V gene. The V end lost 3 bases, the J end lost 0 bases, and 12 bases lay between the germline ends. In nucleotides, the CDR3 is TGTGCCAGCAGCGGATCCACAGGGCTGAACACTGAAGCTTTCTTT. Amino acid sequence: CASSGSTGLNTEAFF.

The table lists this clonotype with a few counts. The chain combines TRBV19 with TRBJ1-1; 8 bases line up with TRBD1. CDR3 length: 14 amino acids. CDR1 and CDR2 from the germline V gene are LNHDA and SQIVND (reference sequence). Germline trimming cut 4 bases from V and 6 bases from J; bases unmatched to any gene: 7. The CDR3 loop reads CASSSDRGGAEAFF. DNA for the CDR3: TGTGCCAGTAGTAGTGACAGGGGTGGGGCTGAAGCTTTCTTT. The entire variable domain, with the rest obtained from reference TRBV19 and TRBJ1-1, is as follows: DGGITQSPKYLFRKEGQNVTLSCEQNLNHDAMYWYRQDPGQGLRLIYYSQIVNDFQKGDIAEGYSVSREKKESFPLTVTSAQKNPTAFYLCASSSDRGGAEAFFGQGTRLTVV.

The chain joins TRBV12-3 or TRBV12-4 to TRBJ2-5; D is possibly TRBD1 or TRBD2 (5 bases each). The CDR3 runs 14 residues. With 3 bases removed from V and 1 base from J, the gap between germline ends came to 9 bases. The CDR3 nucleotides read TGTGCCAGCAGTTTCACGGGGCCCCAAGAGACCCAGTACTTC. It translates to CASSFTGPQETQYF.

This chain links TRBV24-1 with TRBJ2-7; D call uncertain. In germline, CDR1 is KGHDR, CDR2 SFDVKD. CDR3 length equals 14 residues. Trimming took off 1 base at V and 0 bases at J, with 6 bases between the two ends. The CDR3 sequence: CATSDFPNSYEQYF. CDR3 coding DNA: TGTGCCACCAGTGATTTTCCAAACTCCTACGAGCAGTACTTC.

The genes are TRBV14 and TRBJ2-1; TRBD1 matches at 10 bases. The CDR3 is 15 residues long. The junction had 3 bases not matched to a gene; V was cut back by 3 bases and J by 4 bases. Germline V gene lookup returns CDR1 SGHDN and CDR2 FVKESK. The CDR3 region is CASSHRDRGYNEQFF. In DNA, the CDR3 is TGTGCCAGCAGCCACCGGGACAGGGGATACAATGAGCAGTTCTTC.

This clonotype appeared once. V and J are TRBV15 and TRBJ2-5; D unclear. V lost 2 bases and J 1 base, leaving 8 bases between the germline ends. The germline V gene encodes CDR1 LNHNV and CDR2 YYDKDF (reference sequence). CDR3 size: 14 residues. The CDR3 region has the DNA TGTGCCACCAGCAGATTCGATCCCCAAGAGACCCAGTACTTC. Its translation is CATSRFDPQETQYF. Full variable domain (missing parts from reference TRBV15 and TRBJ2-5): DAMVIQNPRYQVTQFGKPVTLSCSQTLNHNVMYWYQQKSSQAPKLLFHYYDKDFNNEADTPDNFQSRRPNTSFCFLDIRSPGLGDTAMYLCATSRFDPQETQYFGPGTRLLVL.

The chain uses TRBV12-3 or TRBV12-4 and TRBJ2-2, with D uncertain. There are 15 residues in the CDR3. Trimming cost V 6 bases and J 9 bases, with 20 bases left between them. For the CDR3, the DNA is TGTGCCAGCAGCCCCGCCCCCAGGCTACCGAGGGAGCTGTTTTTT. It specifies CASSPAPRLPRELFF.